This TCR beta chain was found in a study of naive and memory T cell subsets. Treatment in this sample: skin biopsy from PPD injection site in Mantoux-positive individual. Reverse transcription used DNase-treated unsorted total RNA, aiming for roughly 1 to 1,100 ng. A UMI-containing oligonucleotide was joined by 3' ligation to the TCR cDNA template. CDR1 is MNHEY and CDR2 is SVGAGI in the germline V gene. This CDR3 is 17 amino acids long. V lost 0 bases and J lost 4; bases outside the gene matches: 6. Whole-study findings and limits: Reportedly, tuberculin skin test sites gave far more TCRs than other biopsies. Potentially, T cell activation and differentiation skew this RNA-based measurement.

For blood and skin samples, reverse transcription used TCR alpha and beta constant primers. Amplification of ligated cDNA took four PCR rounds with SP2 and nested alpha and beta constant primers. TCRdb re-analysed the UMI-ligation and nested PCR reads in MiXCR, keeping a single row per CDR3 protein. The table lists 18,000 or so distinct CDR3 sequences, 7.5% to 10% of them singletons, with approximately 6.3% in the top ten. To note about this clonotype: The antigen is unknown.

This TCR was recovered from an adult in good health. The chain joins TRBV6-5 to TRBJ2-3, with 11 positions matching TRBD1. The specimen comprised skin, sampled from a tuberculin skin test site. The chain's CDR3 is CASSYSLDRGLSDTQYF. The CDR3, as DNA: TGTGCCAGCAGTTACTCGTTGGACAGGGGGCTATCAGATACGCAGTATTTT.